These 27 T cell receptor beta chains share one sample of origin, sequenced in a study of CXCR3-negative and CXCR3-positive naive CD8 T cells (dated by TCRdb to 2018 to 2020). This sample was sequenced with a NextSeq 550. The Human TCR Profiling Kit (MiLaboratory) was used to prepare UMI-labeled 5' RACE TRB cDNA libraries. TCRdb reprocessed the public reads and reports one entry per CDR3 protein sequence, without DNA. The table held for this sample gives about 48,000 distinct CDR3 sequences. The ten most abundant clones make up roughly 15% of the sample. Sequences were obtained from memory CD8+ T cells from blood. This sample's cell subset or site label indicates: conventional CD8+ memory T cells (TMEM), sorted as controls. Source of these receptors: a human donor in good health. Some clones in this sample may be carry-over from other donors' samples.

This chain links TRBV7-2 with TRBJ2-3; there is no DNA to check the TCRdb D call of TRBD2. Germline CDR1 is SGHTA and CDR2 is FQGNSA. The CDR3 runs 16 residues. The chain's CDR3 is CASSLGASGPLDTQYF.

The gene calls are TRBV15 and TRBJ2-6; TCRdb outputs TRBD1, but without DNA this stays unchecked. Germline values: CDR1 LNHNV, CDR2 YYDKDF (reference sequence). This CDR3 spans 15 amino acids. The CDR3 reads CATSTDREGANVLTF.

The chain recombines TRBV7-3 with TRBJ1-3. The CDR3 loop spans 16 amino acids. From germline, CDR1 is SGHTA and CDR2 FQGTGA. CDR3 residues: CASSSKGRAEVGTIYF.

J is TRBJ2-7 and V is TRBV14; TCRdb lists TRBD2, though no DNA is available to test this call. The CDR3 runs 16 residues. Germline lookup yields CDR1 SGHDN and CDR2 FVKESK. This CDR3 is CASSQEVGLVFGEQYF.

This CDR3 is CASSPVEGLEGYTF. The V gene is TRBV7-9, the J gene TRBJ1-2. CDR3 length: 14 residues. Germline CDR1 reads SEHNR; CDR2 reads FQNEAQ (reference sequence).

The chain has TRBV5-6 and TRBJ1-4; there is no DNA to check the TCRdb D call of TRBD1. Looked up from germline, CDR1 is SGHDT and CDR2 is YYEEEE. This CDR3 comprises 16 residues. CDR3 sequence: CASSLLQSGSGEKLFF. Variable domain in full (rest from reference TRBV5-6 and TRBJ1-4): DAGVTQSPTHLIKTRGQQVTLRCSPKSGHDTVSWYQQALGQGPQFIFQYYEEEERQRGNFPDRFSGHQFPNYSSELNVNALLLGDSALYLCASSLLQSGSGEKLFFGSGTQLSVL.

The chain recombines TRBV11-3 with TRBJ2-1. The germline V gene has CDR1 SGHNT and CDR2 YENEEA. The CDR3 consists of 12 residues. The chain's CDR3 is CASSLSFNEQFF.

The J gene is TRBJ2-7, the V gene TRBV28; absent DNA, TCRdb's TRBD1 call cannot be checked. This CDR3 spans 13 amino acids. From germline, CDR1 is MDHEN and CDR2 SYDVKM. The CDR3 region is CASSLDSSSEQYF.

The genes are TRBV7-9 and TRBJ2-5; TCRdb designates TRBD2, a call that cannot be tested without DNA. The CDR3 contains 14 residues. Germline CDR1 and CDR2: SEHNR and FQNEAQ (reference sequence). The CDR3 here is CASSPDYHQETQYF.

The chain carries TRBV29-1 and TRBJ2-1. Germline loops: CDR1 SQVTM, CDR2 ANQGSEA. The CDR3 has 11 amino acids. This CDR3 is CSVNWDNEQFF.

The chain carries TRBV6-5 and TRBJ1-2; TCRdb outputs TRBD1, but without DNA this stays unchecked. The CDR3 spans 15 residues. Germline CDR1 and CDR2: MNHEY and SVGAGI. The CDR3 loop reads CASSYGTGAPYGYTF.

The chain links TRBV29-1 to TRBJ1-2. The germline V gene encodes CDR1 SQVTM and CDR2 ANQGSEA. The CDR3 has 12 amino acids. The CDR3 here is CSVEGENYGYTF. Combining the CDR3 with reference TRBV29-1 and TRBJ1-2 gives the whole variable domain SAVISQKPSRDICQRGTSLTIQCQVDSQVTMMFWYRQQPGQSLTLIATANQGSEATYESGFVIDKFPISRPNLTFSTLTVSNMSPEDSSIYLCSVEGENYGYTFGSGTRLTVV.

J is TRBJ1-2 and V is TRBV5-1; TCRdb indicates TRBD1, and absent DNA this call remains unverified. The CDR3 spans 14 residues. Germline CDR1 is SGHRS and CDR2 is YFSETQ. The CDR3 spells CASSFSGGNDGYTF.

The V and J genes are TRBV7-9 and TRBJ2-7; TCRdb selects TRBD2, and the lack of DNA leaves this call unchecked. Germline CDR1 is SEHNR and CDR2 is FQNEAQ (reference sequence). The CDR3 has 13 amino acids. CDR3 sequence reads: CASSPPQFPEQYF.

V usage is TRBV29-1 and J usage is TRBJ2-7; the TCRdb call, TRBD1, lacks DNA for checking. This CDR3 has 14 amino acids. CDR1 is SQVTM and CDR2 is ANQGSEA in the germline V gene. The CDR3 protein is CSVDKGTGDYEQYF.

This sequence joins TRBV29-1 and TRBJ2-5; TCRdb reports TRBD2, a call that lacks DNA to check it against. This CDR3 region has 13 residues. CDR1 SQVTM and CDR2 ANQGSEA come from the germline V gene. The CDR3 sequence is CSVETAGFETQYF. Full variable domain (rest looked up from reference TRBV29-1 and TRBJ2-5): SAVISQKPSRDICQRGTSLTIQCQVDSQVTMMFWYRQQPGQSLTLIATANQGSEATYESGFVIDKFPISRPNLTFSTLTVSNMSPEDSSIYLCSVETAGFETQYFGPGTRLLVL.

This rearrangement joins TRBV12-3 or TRBV12-4 to TRBJ1-6. This CDR3 comprises 14 residues. The CDR3 sequence: CASSLGPYNSPLHF.

The chain is built from TRBV11-3 and TRBJ2-5; without DNA, the TCRdb call of TRBD1 cannot be checked. CDR1 is SGHNT and CDR2 is YENEEA in the germline V gene. The CDR3 runs 15 residues. This CDR3 reads CASSPEGVLQETQYF.

V usage is TRBV3-1 and J usage is TRBJ1-2. CDR3 size: 13 residues. Germline assignment: CDR1 LGHDT and CDR2 YNNKEL (reference sequence). CDR3 protein: CASSIRTAEGYTF. The variable domain in full, completed from reference TRBV3-1 and TRBJ1-2, reads DTAVSQTPKYLVTQMGNDKSIKCEQNLGHDTMYWYKQDSKKFLKIMFSYNNKELIINETVPNRFSPKSPDKAHLNLHINSLELGDSAVYFCASSIRTAEGYTFGSGTRLTVV.

The genes are TRBV19 and TRBJ1-2; TCRdb gives TRBD1 as the D gene, but with no DNA this cannot be confirmed. Germline CDR1 LNHDA, CDR2 SQIVND (reference sequence). The CDR3 covers 15 residues. CDR3 amino acids: CASSMATATGDGYTF. Based on the CDR3 plus reference TRBV19 and TRBJ1-2, the full variable domain is DGGITQSPKYLFRKEGQNVTLSCEQNLNHDAMYWYRQDPGQGLRLIYYSQIVNDFQKGDIAEGYSVSREKKESFPLTVTSAQKNPTAFYLCASSMATATGDGYTFGSGTRLTVV.

The genes are TRBV4-1 and TRBJ1-5; TCRdb gives TRBD1 as the D gene, but with no DNA this cannot be confirmed. The CDR3 consists of 15 residues. CDR1 is MGHRA, CDR2 YSYEKL, per germline. The CDR3 sequence: CASSQGGYSNQPQHF.

This chain connects TRBV29-1 to TRBJ2-7; lacking DNA, the TRBD1 call made by TCRdb goes unchecked. Germline V lookup: CDR1 SQVTM, CDR2 ANQGSEA. There are 13 residues in the CDR3. This chain's CDR3 is CSAAPGTDYEQYF.

The chain links TRBV4-1 to TRBJ2-5; the D call from TCRdb, TRBD1, cannot be confirmed without DNA. The length of the CDR3 is 15 residues. The germline V gene encodes CDR1 MGHRA and CDR2 YSYEKL. The CDR3 region is CASSQIDRGQETQYF.

V gene TRBV24-1 combines with J gene TRBJ2-2. The CDR3 sequence is 14 residues long. Germline CDR1 and CDR2: KGHDR and SFDVKD. This chain's CDR3 is CATSDLPETGELFF.

The chain links TRBV11-3 to TRBJ2-3. The CDR3 has 13 residues. From germline, CDR1 is SGHNT and CDR2 YENEEA. The chain's CDR3 is CASSFQGGDTQYF. Using reference TRBV11-3 and TRBJ2-3 for the parts outside the CDR3, the full variable domain is EAGVVQSPRYKIIEKKQPVAFWCNPISGHNTLYWYLQNLGQGPELLIRYENEEAVDDSQLPKDRFSAERLKGVDSTLKIQPAELGDSAVYLCASSFQGGDTQYFGPGTRLTVL.

The gene calls are TRBV29-1 and TRBJ1-2; the TCRdb call, TRBD1, lacks DNA for checking. The germline gives CDR1 SQVTM, CDR2 ANQGSEA. There are 11 residues in the CDR3. This CDR3 reads CSGQGLYGYTF.

V gene TRBV5-1 combines with J gene TRBJ2-1; TCRdb selects TRBD1, and the lack of DNA leaves this call unchecked. CDR1 and CDR2 from the germline V gene are SGHRS and YFSETQ. The CDR3 loop spans 16 amino acids. The CDR3 is CASSPPAVSSYNEQFF. The full variable domain, rest sourced from reference TRBV5-1 and TRBJ2-1, is KAGVTQTPRYLIKTRGQQVTLSCSPISGHRSVSWYQQTPGQGLQFLFEYFSETQRNKGNFPGRFSGRQFSNSRSEMNVSTLELGDSALYLCASSPPAVSSYNEQFFGPGTRLTVL.